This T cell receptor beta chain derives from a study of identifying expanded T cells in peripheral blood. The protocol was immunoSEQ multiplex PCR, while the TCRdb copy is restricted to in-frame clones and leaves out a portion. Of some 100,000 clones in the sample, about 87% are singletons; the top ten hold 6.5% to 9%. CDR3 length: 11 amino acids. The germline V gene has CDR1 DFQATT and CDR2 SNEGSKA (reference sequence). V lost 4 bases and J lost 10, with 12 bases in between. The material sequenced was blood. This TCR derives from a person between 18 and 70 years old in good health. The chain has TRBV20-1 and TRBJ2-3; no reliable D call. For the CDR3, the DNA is TGCAGTGCTAAGACTGGAGACCCGCAGTATTTT. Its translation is CSAKTGDPQYF.